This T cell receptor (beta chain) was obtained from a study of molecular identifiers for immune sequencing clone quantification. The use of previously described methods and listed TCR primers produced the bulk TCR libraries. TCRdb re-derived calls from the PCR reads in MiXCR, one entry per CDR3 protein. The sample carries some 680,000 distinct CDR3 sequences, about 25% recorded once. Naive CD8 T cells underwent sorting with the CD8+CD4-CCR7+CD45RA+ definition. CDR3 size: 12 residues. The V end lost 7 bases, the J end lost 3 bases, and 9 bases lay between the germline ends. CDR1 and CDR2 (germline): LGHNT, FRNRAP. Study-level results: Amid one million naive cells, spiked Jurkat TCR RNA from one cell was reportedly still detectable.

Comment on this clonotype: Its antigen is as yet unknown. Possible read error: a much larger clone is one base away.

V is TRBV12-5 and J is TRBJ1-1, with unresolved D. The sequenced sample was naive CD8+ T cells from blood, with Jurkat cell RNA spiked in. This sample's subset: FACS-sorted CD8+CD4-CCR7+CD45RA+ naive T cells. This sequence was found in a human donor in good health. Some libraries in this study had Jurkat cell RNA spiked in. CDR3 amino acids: CASDIEYTEAFF. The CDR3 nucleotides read TGTGCTAGTGACATAGAGTACACTGAAGCTTTCTTT.